The clone carrying this T cell receptor (beta chain) showed up just a few times. Its antigen is as yet unknown. This CDR3 region has 16 residues. CDR1 SGHRS and CDR2 YFSETQ come from the germline V gene. V lost 7 bases to trimming and J lost 1 base, with 18 bases between them. Using its own MiXCR run on the RT-PCR reads, TCRdb lists one record per CDR3 protein. Here the sample spans fewer than 650,000 distinct CDR3 sequences, 10% to 15% being singletons. This sample is drawn from a study of response to subunit inactivated influenza vaccine. Whole-study results and caveats: That few new T cells are recruited by each seasonal influenza vaccination was the authors' suggestion.

V is TRBV5-1 and J is TRBJ2-1; D might be TRBD1 (6 bases). The specimen comprised PBMCs from blood, sampled 40 to 50 days after vaccination. The TCR originated in a man aged 50 to 60 who received an inactivated influenza vaccine. CDR3 nucleotide sequence: TGCGCCAGCTCCTGGGGGCCAGGGGTTTCCTACAATGAGCAGTTCTTC. Translating it yields CASSWGPGVSYNEQFF.